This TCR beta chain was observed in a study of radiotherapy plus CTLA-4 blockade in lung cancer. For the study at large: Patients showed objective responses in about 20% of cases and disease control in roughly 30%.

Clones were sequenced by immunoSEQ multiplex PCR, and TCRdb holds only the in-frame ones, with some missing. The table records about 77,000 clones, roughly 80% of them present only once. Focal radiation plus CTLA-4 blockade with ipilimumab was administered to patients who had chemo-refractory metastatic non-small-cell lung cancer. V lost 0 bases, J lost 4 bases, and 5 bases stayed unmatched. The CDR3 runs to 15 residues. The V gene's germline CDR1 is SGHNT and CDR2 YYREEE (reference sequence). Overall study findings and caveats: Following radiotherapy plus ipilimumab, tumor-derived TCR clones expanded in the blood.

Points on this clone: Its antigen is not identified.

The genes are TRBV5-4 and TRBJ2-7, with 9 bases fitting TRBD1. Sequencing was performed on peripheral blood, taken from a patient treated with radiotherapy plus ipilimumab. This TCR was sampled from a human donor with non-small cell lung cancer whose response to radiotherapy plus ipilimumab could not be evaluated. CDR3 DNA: TGTGCCAGCAGCTTGGGGAGGGACAGGGAGTACGAGCAGTACTTC. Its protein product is CASSLGRDREYEQYF.